The sequence of this TCR beta chain was determined in a study of shared clonotypes between healthy human individuals. The naive CD8 subset, CD45RO-negative cells positively selected for CCR7, excluded terminally differentiated effector memory CD45RA+ cells. This clone was detected once. The CDR3 spans 15 residues. V shed 3 bases and J 4 bases; nucleotides not matched to a gene: 11. CDR1 and CDR2 (germline): GTSNPN, SVGIG (reference sequence). The table came from immunoSEQ multiplex PCR; TCRdb's copy has only in-frame clones and leaves some out. The repertoire holds approximately 810,000 clones, with around 92% as singletons.

J is TRBJ1-2 and V is TRBV30; TRBD1 aligns across 7 bases. The sequencing sample was made of naive CD8+ T cells sorted from blood. The origin of this receptor is a man aged 25 to 40 in good health. The CDR3 DNA reads TGTGCCTGGAGAGGGGACAGACAAAGTTTCTATGGCTACACCTTC. It translates to CAWRGDRQSFYGYTF.